This T cell receptor (beta chain) stems from a study of T cell changes during pregnancy in multiple sclerosis. TCRdb keeps only in-frame clones here, not all; method: immunoSEQ multiplex PCR. The data show about 68,000 clones, roughly nine tenths seen once. With 6 bases removed from V and 0 bases from J, the gap between germline ends came to 20 bases. This CDR3 spans 17 amino acids. The germline V gene encodes CDR1 MRHNA and CDR2 SNTAGT. V usage is TRBV6-4 and J usage is TRBJ1-2; maybe TRBD1 (5 bases). The sequencing used peripheral blood, collected in the third trimester of pregnancy. The sequence derives from a female donor with multiple sclerosis, enrolled in a pregnancy study. The CDR3 sequence is CASRSRGFGLPNYGYTF. CDR3 coding DNA: TGTGCCAGCAGGAGTCGGGGCTTCGGACTACCTAACTATGGCTACACCTTC.